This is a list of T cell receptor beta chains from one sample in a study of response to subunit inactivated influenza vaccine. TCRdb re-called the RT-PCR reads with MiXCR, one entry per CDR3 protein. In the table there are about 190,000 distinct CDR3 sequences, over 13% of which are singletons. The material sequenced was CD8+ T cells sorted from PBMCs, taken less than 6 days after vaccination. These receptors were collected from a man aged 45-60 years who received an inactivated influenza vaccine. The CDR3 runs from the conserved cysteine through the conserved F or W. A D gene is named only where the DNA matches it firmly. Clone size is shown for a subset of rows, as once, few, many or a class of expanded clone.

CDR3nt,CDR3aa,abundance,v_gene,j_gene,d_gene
TGTGCCATCAGTGGGGGACAGGAGTCTGGAAACACCATATATTTT,CAISGGQESGNTIYF,-,TRBV10-3,TRBJ1-3,TRBD1
TGTGCCAGCAGCCGGCGGACAGACAACTACGAGCAGTACTTC,CASSRRTDNYEQYF,many,TRBV11-2,TRBJ2-7,-
TGCAGTGCTAGAGAAGGGGGATACTCTGGGGCCAACGTCCTGACTTTC,CSAREGGYSGANVLTF,-,TRBV20-1,TRBJ2-6,-
TGCAGCGTTGGCCAGTCCAATCAGCCCCAGCATTTT,CSVGQSNQPQHF,many,TRBV29-1,TRBJ1-5,-
TGCGCCAGCAGCCAAGATGGGGAGCGCTACTACAATGAGCAGTTCTTC,CASSQDGERYYNEQFF,few,TRBV4-3,TRBJ2-1,-
TGTGCCAGCAGCTTCGGGACAGGGGTGAATGAGCAGTTCTTC,CASSFGTGVNEQFF,-,TRBV7-9,TRBJ2-1,TRBD1
TGTGCCACCAGCAGAGATGTGCGGCGGGGGGCGTTCTACGAGCAGTACTTC,CATSRDVRRGAFYEQYF,-,TRBV15,TRBJ2-7,TRBD2
TGTGCCAGCAGCCCCCTCCAATGGACGGATTTCTATGGCTACACCTTC,CASSPLQWTDFYGYTF,-,TRBV7-2,TRBJ1-2,-
TGTGCCAGCAGCTTAAGTGGGGGACTAGTAAACACCGGGGAGCTGTTTTTT,CASSLSGGLVNTGELFF,-,TRBV7-9,TRBJ2-2,TRBD2
TGCAGCATTGGACAGGGGCGCCGCACTGAAGCTTTCTTT,CSIGQGRRTEAFF,many,TRBV29-1,TRBJ1-1,TRBD1
TGCAGCGTTGACGCAGGGGGAGGGGTGTACTATGGCTACACCTTC,CSVDAGGGVYYGYTF,few,TRBV29-1,TRBJ1-2,TRBD1
TGTGCCAGCAGCCCCACAGAGAGGGGCAACACCGGGGAGCTGTTTTTT,CASSPTERGNTGELFF,-,TRBV7-2,TRBJ2-2,-
TGCAGTGCTAGAGATGTCGCTAGCGGGGGGTTTACAGATACGCAGTATTTT,CSARDVASGGFTDTQYF,few,TRBV20-1,TRBJ2-3,TRBD2
TGTGCCAGCAGCCCTACGGTGGAGACCAATGAGCAGTTCTTC,CASSPTVETNEQFF,-,TRBV28,TRBJ2-1,-
TGCAGTGCCACTGATTCAGGGAGTTACAAAAACATTCAGTACTTC,CSATDSGSYKNIQYF,-,TRBV20-1,TRBJ2-4,-
TGTGCCAGCGGCCCTCGAGGGTCAGATACGCAGTATTTT,CASGPRGSDTQYF,few,TRBV6-1,TRBJ2-3,-
TGTGCCACGGGACTAGCGGGAGGGTCCTACAATGAGCAGTTCTTC,CATGLAGGSYNEQFF,-,TRBV28,TRBJ2-1,TRBD2
TGTGCCAGCACCCTTAACTACAATGAGCAGTTCTTC,CASTLNYNEQFF,-,TRBV2,TRBJ2-1,-
TGCGCCAGCAGCTTCCGGGGTTTTTCAGGAACTGAAGCTTTCTTT,CASSFRGFSGTEAFF,few,TRBV5-1,TRBJ1-1,-
TGTGCCAGCAGCGTAGCTAGCGGGGGGGCCGACGAGCAGTACTTC,CASSVASGGADEQYF,-,TRBV9,TRBJ2-7,TRBD2
TGCAGTGCTAGAGATCTCGAGGGAGTCGGCACAGATACGCAGTATTTT,CSARDLEGVGTDTQYF,few,TRBV20-1,TRBJ2-3,-
TGTGCCAGCAGTTCCCGGGTAGCGGTCGAGCAGTACTTC,CASSSRVAVEQYF,-,TRBV12-3/TRBV12-4,TRBJ2-7,-